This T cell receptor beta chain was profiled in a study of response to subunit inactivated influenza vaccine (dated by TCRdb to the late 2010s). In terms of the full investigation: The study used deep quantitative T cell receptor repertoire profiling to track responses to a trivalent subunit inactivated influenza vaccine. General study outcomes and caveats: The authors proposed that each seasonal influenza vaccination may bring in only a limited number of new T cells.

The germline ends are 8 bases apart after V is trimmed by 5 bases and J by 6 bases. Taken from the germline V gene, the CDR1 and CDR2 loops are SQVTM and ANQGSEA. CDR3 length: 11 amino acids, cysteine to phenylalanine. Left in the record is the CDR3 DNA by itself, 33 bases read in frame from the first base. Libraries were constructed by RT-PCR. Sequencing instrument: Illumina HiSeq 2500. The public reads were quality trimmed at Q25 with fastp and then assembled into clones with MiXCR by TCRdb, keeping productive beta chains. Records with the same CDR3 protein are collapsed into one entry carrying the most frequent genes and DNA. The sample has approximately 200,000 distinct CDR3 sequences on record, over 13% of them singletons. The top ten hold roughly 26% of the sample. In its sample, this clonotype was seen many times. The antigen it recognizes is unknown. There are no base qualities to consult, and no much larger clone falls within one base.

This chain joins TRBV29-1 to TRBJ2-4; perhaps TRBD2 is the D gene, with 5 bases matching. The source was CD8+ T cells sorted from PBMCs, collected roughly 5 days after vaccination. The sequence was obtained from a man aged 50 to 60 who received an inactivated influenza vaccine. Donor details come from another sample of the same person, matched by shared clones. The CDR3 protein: CSVLRGNIQYF. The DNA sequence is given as TGCAGCGTTCTACGGGGAAACATTCAGTACTTC.